This TCR beta chain was retrieved from a study of T cell responses to AZD1222 COVID-19 vaccine. Notes on the study in general: The number of AZD1222 recipients seropositive at baseline was only six.

Germline CDR1 LGHDT, CDR2 YNNKEL (reference sequence). The CDR3 runs 16 residues. J lost 5 bases, V lost 0 bases, and 7 bases had no gene match. A remark on this clone: The antigen remains unidentified.

The data were produced by immunoSEQ multiplex PCR, yet TCRdb's version contains in-frame clones alone and is incomplete. The sample has around 100,000 clones; more than 75% are singletons. The receptor comes from an adult who received the AZD1222 COVID-19 vaccine. The material sequenced was peripheral blood, taken 28 days after the second AZD1222 dose. The rearrangement uses TRBV3-1 (or the pseudogene TRBV3-2) and TRBJ1-2, with 9 bases that match TRBD1. The CDR3 bases are TGTGCCAGCAGCCAAGACTTGGGACAGGGTTTATATGGCTACACCTTC. This sequence encodes CASSQDLGQGLYGYTF.